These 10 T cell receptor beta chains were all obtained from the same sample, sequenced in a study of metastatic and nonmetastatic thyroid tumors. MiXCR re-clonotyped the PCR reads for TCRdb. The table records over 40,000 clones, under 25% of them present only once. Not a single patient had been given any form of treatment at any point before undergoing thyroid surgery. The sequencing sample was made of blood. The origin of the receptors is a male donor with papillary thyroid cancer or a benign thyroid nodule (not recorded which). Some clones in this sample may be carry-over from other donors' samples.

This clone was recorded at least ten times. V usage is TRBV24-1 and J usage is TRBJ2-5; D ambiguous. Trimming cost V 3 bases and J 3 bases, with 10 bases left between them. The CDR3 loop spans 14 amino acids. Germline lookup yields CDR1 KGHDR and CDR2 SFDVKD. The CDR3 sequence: CATSDADGKETQYF. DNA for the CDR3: TGTGCCACCAGTGATGCGGACGGAAAAGAGACCCAGTACTTC.

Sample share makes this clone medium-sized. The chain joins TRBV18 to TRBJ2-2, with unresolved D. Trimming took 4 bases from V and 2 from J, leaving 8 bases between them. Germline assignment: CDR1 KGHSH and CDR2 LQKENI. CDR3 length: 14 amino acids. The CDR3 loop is CASSRVTNTGELFF. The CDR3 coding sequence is TGTGCCAGCTCACGGGTTACTAACACCGGGGAGCTGTTTTTT. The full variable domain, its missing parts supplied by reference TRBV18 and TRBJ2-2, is NAGVMQNPRHLVRRRGQEARLRCSPMKGHSHVYWYRQLPEEGLKFMVYLQKENIIDESGMPKERFSAEFPKEGPSILRIQQVVRGDSAAYFCASSRVTNTGELFFGEGSRLTVL.

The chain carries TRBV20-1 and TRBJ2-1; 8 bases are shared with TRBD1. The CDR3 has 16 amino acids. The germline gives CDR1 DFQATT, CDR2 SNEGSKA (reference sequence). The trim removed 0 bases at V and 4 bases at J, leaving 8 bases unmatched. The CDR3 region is CSARDLRTGQYNEQFF. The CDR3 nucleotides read TGCAGTGCTAGAGATCTCCGGACAGGGCAATACAATGAGCAGTTCTTC.

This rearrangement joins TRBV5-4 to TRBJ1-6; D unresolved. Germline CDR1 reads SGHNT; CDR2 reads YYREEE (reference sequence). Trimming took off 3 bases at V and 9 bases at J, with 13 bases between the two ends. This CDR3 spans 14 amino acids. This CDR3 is CASSYFGSGSPLHF. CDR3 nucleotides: TGTGCCAGCAGCTACTTCGGATCCGGTTCACCCCTCCACTTT.

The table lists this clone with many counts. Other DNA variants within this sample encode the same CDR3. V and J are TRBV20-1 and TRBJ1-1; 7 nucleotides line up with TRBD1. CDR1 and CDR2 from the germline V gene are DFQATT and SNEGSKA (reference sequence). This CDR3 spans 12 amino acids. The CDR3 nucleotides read TGCAAACCGACAGGGTTGAACACTGAAGCTTTCTTT. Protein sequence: CKPTGLNTEAFF.

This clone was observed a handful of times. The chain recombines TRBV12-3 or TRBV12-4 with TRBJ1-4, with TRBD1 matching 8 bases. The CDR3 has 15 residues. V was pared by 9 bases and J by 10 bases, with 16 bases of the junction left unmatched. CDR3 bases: TGTGCCAGAAACCCCCAACAGGGGGGTTTTGGAAAACTGTTTTTT. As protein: CARNPQQGGFGKLFF.

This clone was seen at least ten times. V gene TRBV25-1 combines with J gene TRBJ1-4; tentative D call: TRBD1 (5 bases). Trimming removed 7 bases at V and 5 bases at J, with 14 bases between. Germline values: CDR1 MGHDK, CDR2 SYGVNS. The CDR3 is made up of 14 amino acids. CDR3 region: CASTERGNNEKLFF. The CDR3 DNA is TGTGCCAGCACCGAACGGGGGAACAATGAAAAACTGTTTTTT.

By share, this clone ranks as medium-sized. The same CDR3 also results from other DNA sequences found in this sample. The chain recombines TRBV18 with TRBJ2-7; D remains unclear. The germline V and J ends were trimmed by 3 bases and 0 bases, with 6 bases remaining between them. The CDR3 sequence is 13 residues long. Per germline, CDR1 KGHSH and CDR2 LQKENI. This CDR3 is CASSPPDSYEQYF. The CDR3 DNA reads TGTGCCAGCTCACCGCCGGACTCCTACGAGCAGTACTTC.

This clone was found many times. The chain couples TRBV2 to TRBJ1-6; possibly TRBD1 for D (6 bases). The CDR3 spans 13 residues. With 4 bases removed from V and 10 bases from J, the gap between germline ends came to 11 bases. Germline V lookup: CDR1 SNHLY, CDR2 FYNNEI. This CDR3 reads CASSGQGQSPLHF. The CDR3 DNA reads TGTGCCAGCAGTGGGCAGGGACAATCACCCCTCCACTTT.

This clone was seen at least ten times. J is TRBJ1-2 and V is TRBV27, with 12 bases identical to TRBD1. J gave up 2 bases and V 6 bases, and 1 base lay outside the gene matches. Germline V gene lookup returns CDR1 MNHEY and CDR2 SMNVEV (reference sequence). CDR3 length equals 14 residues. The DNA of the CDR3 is TGTGCCAGCAGAGGGACAGGGGGCAACTATGGCTACACCTTC. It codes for CASRGTGGNYGYTF.